This T cell receptor beta chain was profiled in a study of blood T cell repertoires in COVID-19. Per the original data handling: Reference gene primer amplification yielded estimated nucleated cell counts. Method: immunoSEQ multiplex PCR; TCRdb's copy keeps in-frame clones and lacks some. Clonal size and the V and J genes are those of that table, whereas D and trimming came from the DNA. The sample holds 85,000 or so clones, 81% seen once. V lost 5 bases to trimming and J lost 2 bases, with 16 bases between them. CDR3 size: 17 residues. Germline values: CDR1 MGHDK, CDR2 SYGVNS. The source material was peripheral blood. The V call is TRBV25-1, the J call TRBJ2-6; perhaps TRBD2 as D (6 bases). This clonotype originated in a man at least 80 years old with acute or convalescent COVID-19. The CDR3 DNA reads as TGTGCCAGCAGTCCCCTACGGGGGAGAACTGGGGCCAACGTCCTGACTTTC. It is translated as CASSPLRGRTGANVLTF.